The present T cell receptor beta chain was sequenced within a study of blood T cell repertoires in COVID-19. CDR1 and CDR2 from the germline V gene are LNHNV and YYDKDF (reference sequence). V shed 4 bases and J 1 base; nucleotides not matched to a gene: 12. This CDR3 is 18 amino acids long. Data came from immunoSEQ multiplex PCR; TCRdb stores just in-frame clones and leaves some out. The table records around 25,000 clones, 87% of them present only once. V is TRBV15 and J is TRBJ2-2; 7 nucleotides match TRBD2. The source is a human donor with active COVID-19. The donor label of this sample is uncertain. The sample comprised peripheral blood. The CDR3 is CATSIGTTHRLNTGELFF. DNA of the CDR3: TGTGCCACCAGCATCGGGACTACCCATAGATTGAACACCGGGGAGCTGTTTTTT. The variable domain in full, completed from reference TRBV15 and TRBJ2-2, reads DAMVIQNPRYQVTQFGKPVTLSCSQTLNHNVMYWYQQKSSQAPKLLFHYYDKDFNNEADTPDNFQSRRPNTSFCFLDIRSPGLGDTAMYLCATSIGTTHRLNTGELFFGEGSRLTVL.